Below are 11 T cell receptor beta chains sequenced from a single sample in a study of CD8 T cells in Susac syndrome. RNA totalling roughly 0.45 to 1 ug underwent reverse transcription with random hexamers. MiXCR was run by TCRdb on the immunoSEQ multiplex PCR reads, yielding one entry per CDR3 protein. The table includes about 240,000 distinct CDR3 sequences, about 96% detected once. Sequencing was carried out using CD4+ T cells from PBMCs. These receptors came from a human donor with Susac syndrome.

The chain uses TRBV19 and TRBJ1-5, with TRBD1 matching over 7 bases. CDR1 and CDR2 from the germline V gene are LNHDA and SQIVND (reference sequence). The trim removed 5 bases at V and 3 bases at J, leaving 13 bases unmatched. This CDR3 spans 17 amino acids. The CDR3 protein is CASSLQHTGALNQPQHF. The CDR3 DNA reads TGTGCCAGTAGTCTCCAACACACAGGGGCGCTCAATCAGCCCCAGCATTTT.

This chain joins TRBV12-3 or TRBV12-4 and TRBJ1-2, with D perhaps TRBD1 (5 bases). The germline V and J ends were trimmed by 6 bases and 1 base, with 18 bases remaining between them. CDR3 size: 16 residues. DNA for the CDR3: TGTGCCAGCAGCCGCGAGGTTGGACACGGTAACTATGGCTACACCTTC. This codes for CASSREVGHGNYGYTF.

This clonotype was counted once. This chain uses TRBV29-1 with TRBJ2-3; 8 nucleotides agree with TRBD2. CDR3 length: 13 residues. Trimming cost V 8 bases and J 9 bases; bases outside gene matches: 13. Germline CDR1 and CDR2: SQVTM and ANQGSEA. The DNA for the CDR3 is TGCAGCACCGGGGGGGGGCTGGATACGACGCAGTATTTT. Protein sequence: CSTGGGLDTTQYF.

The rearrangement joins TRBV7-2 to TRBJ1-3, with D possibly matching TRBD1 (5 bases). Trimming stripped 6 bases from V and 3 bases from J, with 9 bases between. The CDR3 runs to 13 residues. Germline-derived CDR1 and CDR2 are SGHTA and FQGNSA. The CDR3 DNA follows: TGTGCCAGCAGACTTGGGGGTGGAAACACCATATATTTT. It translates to CASRLGGGNTIYF.

The CDR3 is CSARDLRGRAYTEAFF. In nucleotides, the CDR3 is TGCAGTGCTAGAGATCTCAGGGGCAGGGCCTACACTGAAGCTTTCTTT. V usage is TRBV20-1 and J usage is TRBJ1-1, with a possible D match to TRBD1 (6 bases). V lost 0 bases and J 3 bases, leaving 17 bases between the germline ends. The CDR3 consists of 16 residues. Per germline, CDR1 DFQATT and CDR2 SNEGSKA (reference sequence).

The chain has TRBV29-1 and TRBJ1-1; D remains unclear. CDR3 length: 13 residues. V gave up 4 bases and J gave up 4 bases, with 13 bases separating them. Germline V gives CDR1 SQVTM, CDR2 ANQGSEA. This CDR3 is CSVGPGLGTEAFF. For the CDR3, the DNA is TGCAGCGTTGGCCCGGGTTTAGGCACTGAAGCTTTCTTT. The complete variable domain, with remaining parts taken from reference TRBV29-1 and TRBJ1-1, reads SAVISQKPSRDICQRGTSLTIQCQVDSQVTMMFWYRQQPGQSLTLIATANQGSEATYESGFVIDKFPISRPNLTFSTLTVSNMSPEDSSIYLCSVGPGLGTEAFFGQGTRLTVV.

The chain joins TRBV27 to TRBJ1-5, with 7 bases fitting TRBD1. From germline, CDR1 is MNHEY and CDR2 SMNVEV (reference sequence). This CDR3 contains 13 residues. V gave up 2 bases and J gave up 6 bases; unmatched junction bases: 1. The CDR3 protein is CASSLQGGQPQHF. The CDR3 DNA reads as TGTGCCAGCAGTTTACAGGGGGGTCAGCCCCAGCATTTT.

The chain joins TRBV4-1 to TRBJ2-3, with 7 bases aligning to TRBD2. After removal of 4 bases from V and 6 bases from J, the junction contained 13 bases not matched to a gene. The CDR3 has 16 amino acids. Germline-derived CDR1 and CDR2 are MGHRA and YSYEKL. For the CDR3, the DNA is TGCGCCAGCAGCCTTGGCAGCGGGAATGGTGGGGATACGCAGTATTTT. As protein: CASSLGSGNGGDTQYF.

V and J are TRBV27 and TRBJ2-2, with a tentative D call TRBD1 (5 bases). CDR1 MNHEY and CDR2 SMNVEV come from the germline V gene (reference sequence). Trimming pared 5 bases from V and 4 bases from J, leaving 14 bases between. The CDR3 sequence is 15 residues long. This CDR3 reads CASSKGATGTGELFF. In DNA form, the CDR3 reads TGTGCCAGCAGTAAAGGGGCGACCGGCACCGGGGAGCTGTTTTTT.

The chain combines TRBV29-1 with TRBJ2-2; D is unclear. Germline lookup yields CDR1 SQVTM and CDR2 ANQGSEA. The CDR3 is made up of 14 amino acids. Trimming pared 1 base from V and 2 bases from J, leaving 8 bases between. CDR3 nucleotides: TGCAGCGTTGAAGGGCTACTAAACACCGGGGAGCTGTTTTTT. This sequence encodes CSVEGLLNTGELFF.

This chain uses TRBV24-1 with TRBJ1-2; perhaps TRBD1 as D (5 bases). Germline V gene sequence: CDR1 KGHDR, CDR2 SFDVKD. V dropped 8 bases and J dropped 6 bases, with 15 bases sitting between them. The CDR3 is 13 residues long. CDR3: CATNAGTSDGYTF. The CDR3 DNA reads TGTGCCACCAACGCCGGGACGTCCGATGGCTACACCTTC.